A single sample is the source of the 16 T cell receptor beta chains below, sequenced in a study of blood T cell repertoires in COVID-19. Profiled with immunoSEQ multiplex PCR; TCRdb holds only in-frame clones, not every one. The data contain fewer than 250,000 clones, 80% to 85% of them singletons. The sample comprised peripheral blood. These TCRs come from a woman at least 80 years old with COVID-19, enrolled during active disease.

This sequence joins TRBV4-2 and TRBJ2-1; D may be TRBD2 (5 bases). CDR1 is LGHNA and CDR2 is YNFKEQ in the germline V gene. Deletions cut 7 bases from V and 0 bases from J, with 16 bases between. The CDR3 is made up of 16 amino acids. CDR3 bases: TGTGCCAGCAACCGGCCGGGTGAGGGCTCCTACAATGAGCAGTTCTTC. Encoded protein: CASNRPGEGSYNEQFF.

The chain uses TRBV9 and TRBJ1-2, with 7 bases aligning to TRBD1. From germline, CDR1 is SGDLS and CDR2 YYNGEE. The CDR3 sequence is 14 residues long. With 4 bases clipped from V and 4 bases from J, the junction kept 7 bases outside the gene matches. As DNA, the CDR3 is TGTGCCAGCAGCTTGGGGACAGACCTCTATGGCTACACCTTC. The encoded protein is CASSLGTDLYGYTF.

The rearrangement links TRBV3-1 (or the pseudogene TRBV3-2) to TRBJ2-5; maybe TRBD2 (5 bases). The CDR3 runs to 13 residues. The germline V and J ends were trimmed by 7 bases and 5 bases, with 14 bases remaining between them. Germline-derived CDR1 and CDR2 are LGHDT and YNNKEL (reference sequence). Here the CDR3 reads CASKASISETQYF. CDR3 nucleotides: TGTGCCAGCAAGGCTAGCATATCGGAGACCCAGTACTTC.

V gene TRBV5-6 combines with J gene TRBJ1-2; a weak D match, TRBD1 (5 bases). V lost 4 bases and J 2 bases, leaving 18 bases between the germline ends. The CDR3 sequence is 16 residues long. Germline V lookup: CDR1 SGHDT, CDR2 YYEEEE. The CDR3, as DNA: TGTGCCAGCAGCCGGGACTCTTCGGGGCGGAACTATGGCTACACCTTC. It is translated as CASSRDSSGRNYGYTF.

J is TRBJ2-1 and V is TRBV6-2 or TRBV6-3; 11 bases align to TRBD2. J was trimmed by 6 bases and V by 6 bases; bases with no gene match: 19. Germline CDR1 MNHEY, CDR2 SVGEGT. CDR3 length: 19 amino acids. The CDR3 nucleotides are TGTGCCAGCAGCCCGCACGCGCTAGCGGGGGGCCCCCGTGGCAATGAGCAGTTCTTC. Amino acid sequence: CASSPHALAGGPRGNEQFF.

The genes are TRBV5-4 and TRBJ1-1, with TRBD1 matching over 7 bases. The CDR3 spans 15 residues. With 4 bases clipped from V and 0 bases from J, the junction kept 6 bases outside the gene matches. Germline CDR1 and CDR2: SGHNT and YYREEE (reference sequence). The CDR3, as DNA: TGTGCCAGCAGCCCGGGACAGACAATGAACACTGAAGCTTTCTTT. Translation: CASSPGQTMNTEAFF.

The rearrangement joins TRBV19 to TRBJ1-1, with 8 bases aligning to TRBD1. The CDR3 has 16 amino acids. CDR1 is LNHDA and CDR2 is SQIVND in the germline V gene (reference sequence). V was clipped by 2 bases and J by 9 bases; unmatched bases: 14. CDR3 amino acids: CASSIRRDRGSIQAFF. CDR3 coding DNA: TGTGCCAGTAGTATACGTCGAGACAGGGGCTCTATCCAAGCTTTCTTT.

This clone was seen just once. CDR3 DNA: TGTGCCAGCCAACGATGTCGGCTGTGGCGGGCCCAGCATTTT. It encodes CASQRCRLWRAQHF. V gene TRBV7-3 combines with J gene TRBJ1-5, with D uncertain. The CDR3 runs 14 residues. Germline CDR1 and CDR2: SGHTA and FQGTGA. The V end lost 8 bases, the J end lost 11 bases, and 22 bases lay between the germline ends. The full variable domain, its missing parts supplied by reference TRBV7-3 and TRBJ1-5, is GAGVSQTPSNKVTEKGKYVELRCDPISGHTALYWYRQSLGQGPEFLIYFQGTGAADDSGLPNDRFFAVRPEGSVSTLKIQRTERGDSAVYLCASQRCRLWRAQHFGDGTRLSIL.

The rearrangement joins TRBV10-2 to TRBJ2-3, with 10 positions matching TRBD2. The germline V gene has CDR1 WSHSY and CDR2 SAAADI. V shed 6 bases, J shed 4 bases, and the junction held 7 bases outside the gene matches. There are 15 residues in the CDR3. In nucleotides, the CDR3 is TGCGCCAGCAGACCCGGGACTAGCGAGGCAGATACGCAGTATTTT. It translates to CASRPGTSEADTQYF.

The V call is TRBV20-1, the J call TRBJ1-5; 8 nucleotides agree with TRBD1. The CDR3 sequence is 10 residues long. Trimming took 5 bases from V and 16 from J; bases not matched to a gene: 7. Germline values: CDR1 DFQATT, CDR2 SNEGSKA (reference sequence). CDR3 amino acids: CSAGTGPQHF. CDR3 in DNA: TGCAGTGCTGGGACAGGCCCTCAACATTTT.

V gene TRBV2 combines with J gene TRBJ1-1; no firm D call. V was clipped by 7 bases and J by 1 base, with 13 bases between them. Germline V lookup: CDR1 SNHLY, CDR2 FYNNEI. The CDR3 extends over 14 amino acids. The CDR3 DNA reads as TGTGCCAGCATCCGGTCCGCGGGGAACACTGAAGCTTTCTTT. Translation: CASIRSAGNTEAFF.

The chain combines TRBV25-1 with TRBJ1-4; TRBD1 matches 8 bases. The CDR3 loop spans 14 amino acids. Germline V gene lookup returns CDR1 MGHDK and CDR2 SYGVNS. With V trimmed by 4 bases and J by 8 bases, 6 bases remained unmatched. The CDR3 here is CASSGQGLGEKLFF. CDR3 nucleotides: TGTGCCAGCAGTGGACAGGGGCTTGGGGAAAAACTGTTTTTT.

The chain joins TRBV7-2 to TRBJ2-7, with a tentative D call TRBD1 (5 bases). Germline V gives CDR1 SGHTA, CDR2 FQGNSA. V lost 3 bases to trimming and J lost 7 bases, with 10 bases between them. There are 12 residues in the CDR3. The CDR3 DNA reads TGTGCCAGCAGCTTGCAGGGCATGGAGCAGTACGTC. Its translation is CASSLQGMEQYV.

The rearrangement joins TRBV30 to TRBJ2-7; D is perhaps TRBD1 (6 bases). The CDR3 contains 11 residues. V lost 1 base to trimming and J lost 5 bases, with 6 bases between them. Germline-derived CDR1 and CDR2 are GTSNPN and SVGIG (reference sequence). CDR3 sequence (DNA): TGTGCCTGGAGTGACAGGGACGAGCAGTACTTC. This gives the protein CAWSDRDEQYF.

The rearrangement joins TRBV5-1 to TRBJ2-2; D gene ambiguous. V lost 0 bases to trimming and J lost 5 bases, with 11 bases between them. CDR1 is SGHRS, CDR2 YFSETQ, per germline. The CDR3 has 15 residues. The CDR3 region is CASSLDGRKTGELFF. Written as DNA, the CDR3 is TGCGCCAGCAGCTTGGATGGCAGGAAGACCGGGGAGCTGTTTTTT.

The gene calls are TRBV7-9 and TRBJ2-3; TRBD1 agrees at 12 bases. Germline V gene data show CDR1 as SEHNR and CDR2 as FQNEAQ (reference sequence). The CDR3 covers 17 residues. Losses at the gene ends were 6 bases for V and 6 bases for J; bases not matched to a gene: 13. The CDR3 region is CASRLNLGTGGEDTQYF. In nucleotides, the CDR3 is TGTGCCAGCAGACTCAACCTCGGGACAGGGGGCGAGGATACGCAGTATTTT. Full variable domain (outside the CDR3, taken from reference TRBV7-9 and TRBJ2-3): DTGVSQNPRHKITKRGQNVTFRCDPISEHNRLYWYRQTLGQGPEFLTYFQNEAQLEKSRLLSDRFSAERPKGSFSTLEIQRTEQGDSAMYLCASRLNLGTGGEDTQYFGPGTRLTVL.